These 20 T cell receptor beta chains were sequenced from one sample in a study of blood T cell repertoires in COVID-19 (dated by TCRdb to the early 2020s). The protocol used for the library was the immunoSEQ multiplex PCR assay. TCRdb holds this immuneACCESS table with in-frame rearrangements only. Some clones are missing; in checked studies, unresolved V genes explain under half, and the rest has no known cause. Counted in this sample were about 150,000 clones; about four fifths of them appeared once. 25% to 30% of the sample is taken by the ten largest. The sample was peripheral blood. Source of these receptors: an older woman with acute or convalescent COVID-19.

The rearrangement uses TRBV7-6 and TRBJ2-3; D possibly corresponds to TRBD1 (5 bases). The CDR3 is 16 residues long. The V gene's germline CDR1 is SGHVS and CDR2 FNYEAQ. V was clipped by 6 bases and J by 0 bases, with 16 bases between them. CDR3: CASSLNSGLSTDTQYF. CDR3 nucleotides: TGTGCCAGCAGTTTGAACTCAGGGCTTAGCACAGATACGCAGTATTTT.

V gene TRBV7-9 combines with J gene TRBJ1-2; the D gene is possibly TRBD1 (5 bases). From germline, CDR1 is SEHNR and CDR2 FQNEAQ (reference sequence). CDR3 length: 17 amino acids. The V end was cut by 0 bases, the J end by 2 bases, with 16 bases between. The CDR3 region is CASSLAAVGTPNYGYTF. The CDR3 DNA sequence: TGTGCCAGCAGCTTAGCAGCGGTGGGGACTCCGAACTATGGCTACACCTTC.

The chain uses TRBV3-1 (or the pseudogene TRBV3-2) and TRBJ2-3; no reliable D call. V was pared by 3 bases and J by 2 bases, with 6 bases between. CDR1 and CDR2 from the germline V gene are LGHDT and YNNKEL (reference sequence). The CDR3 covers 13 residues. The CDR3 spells CASSQRHTDTQYF. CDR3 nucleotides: TGTGCCAGCAGCCAGAGGCACACAGATACGCAGTATTTT.

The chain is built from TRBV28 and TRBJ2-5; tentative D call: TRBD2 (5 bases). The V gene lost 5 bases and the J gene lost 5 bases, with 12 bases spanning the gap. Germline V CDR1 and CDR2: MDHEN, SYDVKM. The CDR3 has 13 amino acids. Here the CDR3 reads CASSGGHTETQYF. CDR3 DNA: TGTGCCAGCAGTGGAGGCCATACGGAGACCCAGTACTTC. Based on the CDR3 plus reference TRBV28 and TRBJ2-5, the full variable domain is DVKVTQSSRYLVKRTGEKVFLECVQDMDHENMFWYRQDPGLGLRLIYFSYDVKMKEKGDIPEGYSVSREKKERFSLILESASTNQTSMYLCASSGGHTETQYFGPGTRLLVL.

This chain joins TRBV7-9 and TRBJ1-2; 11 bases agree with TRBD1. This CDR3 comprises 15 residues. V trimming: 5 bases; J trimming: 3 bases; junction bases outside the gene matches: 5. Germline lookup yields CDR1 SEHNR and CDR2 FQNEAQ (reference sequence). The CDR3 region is CASSDRTGGYYGYTF. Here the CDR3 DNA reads TGTGCCAGCAGCGATCGGACAGGGGGCTACTATGGCTACACCTTC.

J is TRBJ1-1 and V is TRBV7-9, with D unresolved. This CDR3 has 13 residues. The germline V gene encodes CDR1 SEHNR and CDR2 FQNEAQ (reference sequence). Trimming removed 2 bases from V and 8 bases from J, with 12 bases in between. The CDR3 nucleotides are TGTGCCAGCAGCTTACCCGAAAGAGGAGAAGCTTTCTTT. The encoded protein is CASSLPERGEAFF.

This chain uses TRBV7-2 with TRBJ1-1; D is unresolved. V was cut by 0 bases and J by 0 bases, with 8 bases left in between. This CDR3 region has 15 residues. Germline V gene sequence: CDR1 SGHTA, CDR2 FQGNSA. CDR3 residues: CASSLARLLNTEAFF. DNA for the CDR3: TGTGCCAGCAGCTTAGCGAGGCTTCTGAACACTGAAGCTTTCTTT.

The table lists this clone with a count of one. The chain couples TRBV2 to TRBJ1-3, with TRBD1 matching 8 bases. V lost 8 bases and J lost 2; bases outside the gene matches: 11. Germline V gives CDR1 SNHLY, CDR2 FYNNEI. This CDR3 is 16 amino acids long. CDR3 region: CASGGQASWAGNTIYF. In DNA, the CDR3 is TGTGCCAGCGGGGGACAGGCATCATGGGCTGGAAACACCATATATTTT.

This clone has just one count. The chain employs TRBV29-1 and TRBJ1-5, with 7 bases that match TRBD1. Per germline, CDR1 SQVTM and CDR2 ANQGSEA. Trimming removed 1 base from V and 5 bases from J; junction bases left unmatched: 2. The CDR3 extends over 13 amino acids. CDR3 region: CSVEGQGDQPQHF. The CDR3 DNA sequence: TGCAGCGTTGAAGGGCAGGGGGATCAGCCCCAGCATTTT.

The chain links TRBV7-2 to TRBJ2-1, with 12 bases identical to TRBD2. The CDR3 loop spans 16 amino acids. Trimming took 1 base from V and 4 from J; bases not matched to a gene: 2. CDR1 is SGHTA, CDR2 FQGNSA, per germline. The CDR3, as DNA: TGTGCCAGCAGCTTAGTTGGACTAGCGGGGTACAATGAGCAGTTCTTC. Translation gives CASSLVGLAGYNEQFF.

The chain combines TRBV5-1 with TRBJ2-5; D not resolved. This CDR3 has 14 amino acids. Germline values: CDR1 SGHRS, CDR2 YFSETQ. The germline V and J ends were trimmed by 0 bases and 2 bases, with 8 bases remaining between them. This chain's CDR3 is CASSLAGLQETQYF. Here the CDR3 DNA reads TGCGCCAGCAGCTTGGCTGGCCTGCAAGAGACCCAGTACTTC.

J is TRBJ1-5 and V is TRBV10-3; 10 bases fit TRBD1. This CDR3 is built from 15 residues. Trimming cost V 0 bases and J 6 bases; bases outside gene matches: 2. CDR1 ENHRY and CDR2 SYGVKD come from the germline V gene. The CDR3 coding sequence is TGTGCCATCAGTGAGTCGGGACAGGGGCGTCAGCCCCAGCATTTT. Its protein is CAISESGQGRQPQHF.

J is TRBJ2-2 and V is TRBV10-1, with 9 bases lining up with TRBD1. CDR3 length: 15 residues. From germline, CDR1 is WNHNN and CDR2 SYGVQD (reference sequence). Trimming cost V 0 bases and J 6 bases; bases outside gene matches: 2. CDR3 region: CASSESRTGAGELFF. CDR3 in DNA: TGCGCCAGCAGTGAGTCGAGGACAGGGGCCGGGGAGCTGTTTTTT.

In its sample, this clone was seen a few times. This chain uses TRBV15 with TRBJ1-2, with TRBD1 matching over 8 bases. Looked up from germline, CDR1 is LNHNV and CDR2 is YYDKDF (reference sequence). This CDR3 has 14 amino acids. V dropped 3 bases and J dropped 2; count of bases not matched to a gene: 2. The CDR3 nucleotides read TGTGCCACCAGCAGGCGACAGGGGAACTATGGCTACACCTTC. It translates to CATSRRQGNYGYTF.

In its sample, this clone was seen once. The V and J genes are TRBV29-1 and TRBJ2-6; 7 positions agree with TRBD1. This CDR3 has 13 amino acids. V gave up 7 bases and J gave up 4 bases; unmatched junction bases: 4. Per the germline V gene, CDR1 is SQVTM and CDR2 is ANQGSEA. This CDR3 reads CSARGSGANVLTF. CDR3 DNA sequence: TGCAGCGCCAGGGGGTCGGGGGCCAACGTCCTGACTTTC.

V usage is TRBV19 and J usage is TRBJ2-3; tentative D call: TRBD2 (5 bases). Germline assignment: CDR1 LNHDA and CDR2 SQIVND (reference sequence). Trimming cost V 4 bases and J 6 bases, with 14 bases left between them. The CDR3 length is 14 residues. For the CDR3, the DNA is TGTGCCAGTAGTACCCCCCCGACTACCGATACGCAGTATTTT. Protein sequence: CASSTPPTTDTQYF. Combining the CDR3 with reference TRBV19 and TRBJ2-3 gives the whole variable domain DGGITQSPKYLFRKEGQNVTLSCEQNLNHDAMYWYRQDPGQGLRLIYYSQIVNDFQKGDIAEGYSVSREKKESFPLTVTSAQKNPTAFYLCASSTPPTTDTQYFGPGTRLTVL.

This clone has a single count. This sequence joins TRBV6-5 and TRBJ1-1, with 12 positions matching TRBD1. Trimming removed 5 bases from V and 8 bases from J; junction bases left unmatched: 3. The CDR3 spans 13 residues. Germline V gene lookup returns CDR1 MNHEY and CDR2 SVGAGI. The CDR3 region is CASSPGTGGEAFF. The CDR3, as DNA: TGTGCCAGCAGTCCCGGGACAGGGGGCGAAGCTTTCTTT.

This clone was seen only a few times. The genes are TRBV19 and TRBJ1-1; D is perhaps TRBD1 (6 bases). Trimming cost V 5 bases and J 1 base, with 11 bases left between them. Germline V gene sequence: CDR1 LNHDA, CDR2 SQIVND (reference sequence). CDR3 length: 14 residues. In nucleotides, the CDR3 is TGTGCCAGTAGTTTAGGACAGAAGAACACTGAAGCTTTCTTT. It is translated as CASSLGQKNTEAFF.

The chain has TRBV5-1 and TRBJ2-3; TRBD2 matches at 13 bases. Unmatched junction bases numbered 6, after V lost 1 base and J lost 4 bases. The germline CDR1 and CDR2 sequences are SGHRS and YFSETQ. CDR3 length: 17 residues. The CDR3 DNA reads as TGCGCCAGCAGCTTGCCACTAGCGGGGGGGCAATCAGATACGCAGTATTTT. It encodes CASSLPLAGGQSDTQYF.

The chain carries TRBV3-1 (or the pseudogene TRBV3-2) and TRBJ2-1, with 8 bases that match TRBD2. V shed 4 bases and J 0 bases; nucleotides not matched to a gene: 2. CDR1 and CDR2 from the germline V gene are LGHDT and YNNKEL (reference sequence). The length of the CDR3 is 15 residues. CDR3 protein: CASSPAGGSYNEQFF. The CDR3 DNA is TGTGCCAGCAGCCCCGCGGGGGGCTCCTACAATGAGCAGTTCTTC.